The 5 T cell receptor beta chains listed next were all sequenced from one sample in a study of cytomegalovirus exposure and HLA in healthy donors. The PCR contained 60 Vbeta and 13 Jbeta primers. Here immunoSEQ multiplex PCR was the method, and the copy in TCRdb shows in-frame clones only, minus some. The data show fewer than 150,000 clones, with around 77% seen just once and around 1.2% held by the top ten. The sequenced sample was PBMCs. These TCRs come from a middle-aged man in good health and CMV-seronegative.

The chain joins TRBV12-5 to TRBJ2-1; 8 bases line up with TRBD1. This CDR3 region has 15 residues. CDR1 is LGHNT and CDR2 is FRNRAP in the germline V gene. The ends lost 2 bases at V and 6 bases at J; junction bases unmatched: 6. The CDR3 here is CASGLSQGALNEQFF. The CDR3 DNA is TGTGCTAGTGGTTTGTCGCAGGGGGCCCTCAATGAGCAGTTCTTC.

This clone was picked up one time. The J gene is TRBJ2-3, the V gene TRBV18; 7 bases agree with TRBD2. This CDR3 has 15 amino acids. Germline CDR1 and CDR2: KGHSH and LQKENI. V shed 3 bases, J shed 5 bases, and the junction held 8 bases outside the gene matches. The CDR3 loop reads CASSPAGTTLDTQYF. The CDR3 DNA reads as TGTGCCAGCTCACCCGCCGGGACTACCCTAGATACGCAGTATTTT.

The table lists this clone with a count of one. The V and J genes are TRBV2 and TRBJ1-4; 8 bases fit TRBD1. This CDR3 comprises 14 residues. Germline assignment: CDR1 SNHLY and CDR2 FYNNEI. The V segment lost 4 bases and the J segment 9 bases; nucleotides outside the gene matches: 7. CDR3 sequence: CASSGQGAQKKLFF. As DNA, the CDR3 is TGTGCCAGCAGTGGTCAGGGGGCGCAAAAAAAACTGTTTTTT.

The gene calls are TRBV6-6 and TRBJ2-6; D is perhaps TRBD2 (6 bases). This CDR3 contains 16 residues. Per germline, CDR1 MNHNY and CDR2 SVGAGI (reference sequence). With 4 bases removed from V and 3 bases from J, the gap between germline ends came to 13 bases. CDR3 amino acids: CASSLGGSNGANVLTF. The CDR3 DNA is TGTGCCAGCAGTTTGGGAGGCAGCAATGGGGCCAACGTCCTGACTTTC.

For the CDR3, the DNA is TGTGCCAGTACCCCCCCGGGTAGCGGGAGAAAATATGAGCAGTTCTTC. Encoded protein: CASTPPGSGRKYEQFF. V is TRBV19 and J is TRBJ2-1; TRBD2 matches 9 bases. This CDR3 comprises 16 residues. The V and J ends lost 7 bases and 8 bases, in that order; junction bases with no gene match: 15. The germline gives CDR1 LNHDA, CDR2 SQIVND (reference sequence).